This entry lists 14 T cell receptor beta chains sequenced from one sample in a study of blood T cell repertoires in COVID-19. The assay was immunoSEQ multiplex PCR, and TCRdb's table has in-frame clones only and misses some. The sample lists 350,000 to 400,000 clones, approximately 89% occurring once. Input material: PBMCs or T cells enriched from blood (not recorded which). The receptors come from a middle-aged man in a cohort exposed to, infected with or recovered from COVID-19 (not recorded which).

This clone was observed once. The chain uses TRBV4-2 and TRBJ2-3, with TRBD2 identical over 10 bases. Germline V gene lookup returns CDR1 LGHNA and CDR2 YNFKEQ. V lost 1 base to trimming and J lost 1 base; unmatched junction nucleotides: 5. CDR3 size: 17 residues. The CDR3 sequence is CASSQGLAGVGTDTQYF. CDR3 nucleotides: TGTGCCAGCAGCCAAGGCCTAGCGGGAGTCGGCACAGATACGCAGTATTTT.

The chain carries TRBV7-2 and TRBJ2-7; TRBD1 agrees at 9 bases. Germline lookup yields CDR1 SGHTA and CDR2 FQGNSA. The CDR3 runs 13 residues. With 4 bases clipped from V and 3 bases from J, the junction kept 1 base outside the gene matches. This CDR3 reads CASSSDRGYEQYF. DNA of the CDR3: TGTGCCAGCAGCTCGGACAGGGGCTACGAGCAGTACTTC.

The chain carries TRBV6-1 and TRBJ1-5; the D gene is possibly TRBD1 (5 bases). This CDR3 spans 15 amino acids. Deletions cut 2 bases from V and 5 bases from J, with 13 bases between. In germline, CDR1 is MNHNS, CDR2 SASEGT. This chain's CDR3 is CASSERRGEYQPQHF. As DNA, the CDR3 is TGTGCCAGCAGTGAACGACGGGGGGAGTATCAGCCCCAGCATTTT.

This chain joins TRBV6-5 and TRBJ1-5, with a possible D match to TRBD1 (6 bases). Germline V lookup: CDR1 MNHEY, CDR2 SVGAGI. The V gene lost 2 bases and the J gene lost 6 bases, with 14 bases spanning the gap. This CDR3 spans 15 amino acids. CDR3 nucleotides: TGTGCCAGCAGTTACGAGCGCAGGGGTACTCAGCCCCAGCATTTT. It translates to CASSYERRGTQPQHF.

V usage is TRBV7-2 and J usage is TRBJ2-7, with 7 positions matching TRBD2. Germline values: CDR1 SGHTA, CDR2 FQGNSA. V shed 1 base, J shed 4 bases, and the junction held 10 bases outside the gene matches. CDR3 length: 16 residues. CDR3 in amino acids: CASSLVGVAGAYEQYF. The CDR3 bases are TGTGCCAGCAGCTTAGTAGGGGTGGCGGGAGCGTACGAGCAGTACTTC.

J is TRBJ2-7 and V is TRBV5-4; 7 bases line up with TRBD1. The germline V gene encodes CDR1 SGHNT and CDR2 YYREEE (reference sequence). J gave up 1 base and V 4 bases, and 2 bases lay outside the gene matches. The CDR3 has 13 amino acids. CDR3 loop: CASSQDRSYEQYF. DNA for the CDR3: TGTGCCAGCAGCCAGGACAGGTCCTACGAGCAGTACTTC.

V usage is TRBV6-5 and J usage is TRBJ2-3; 7 bases match TRBD2. V trimming: 7 bases; J trimming: 1 base; junction bases outside the gene matches: 5. The CDR3 consists of 14 residues. Germline V gene lookup returns CDR1 MNHEY and CDR2 SVGAGI. CDR3: CASTREFGTDTQYF. In DNA, the CDR3 is TGTGCCAGCACGCGGGAGTTTGGCACAGATACGCAGTATTTT.

J is TRBJ2-7 and V is TRBV18; TRBD2 matches at 10 bases. The junction had 5 bases not matched to a gene; V was cut back by 2 bases and J by 4 bases. CDR1 is KGHSH, CDR2 LQKENI, per germline. The CDR3 is made up of 15 amino acids. CDR3 nucleotides: TGTGCCAGCTCACCAAGCGGGAGGGCCCCTTACGAGCAGTACTTC. Protein: CASSPSGRAPYEQYF.

This clone occurred a few times. The chain recombines TRBV9 with TRBJ2-7; D is unresolved. The CDR3 sequence is 14 residues long. Trimming removed 0 bases at V and 3 bases at J, with 10 bases between. The germline CDR1 and CDR2 sequences are SGDLS and YYNGEE. CDR3 sequence: CASSVGQANYEQYF. The CDR3 nucleotides are TGTGCCAGCAGCGTAGGGCAGGCGAACTACGAGCAGTACTTC.

V and J are TRBV30 and TRBJ1-6; 11 positions match TRBD1. The CDR3 consists of 16 residues. V trimming: 5 bases; J trimming: 7 bases; junction bases outside the gene matches: 10. Looked up from germline, CDR1 is GTSNPN and CDR2 is SVGIG (reference sequence). CDR3 sequence: CAWGPWGQGENSPLHF. CDR3 sequence (DNA): TGTGCCTGGGGTCCTTGGGGACAGGGGGAGAATTCACCCCTCCACTTT.

The V and J genes are TRBV2 and TRBJ2-7, with 7 nucleotides matching TRBD1. Germline CDR1 is SNHLY and CDR2 is FYNNEI. The CDR3 contains 14 residues. J gave up 2 bases and V 6 bases, and 7 bases lay outside the gene matches. CDR3 DNA sequence: TGTGCCAGCAGGGTTAGACAGGGTCCCTACGAGCAGTACTTC. Translation: CASRVRQGPYEQYF.

CDR3 in DNA: TGTGCCAGCAGCTCCTCGGACACCTCTACTGAAGCTTTCTTT. Amino acids: CASSSSDTSTEAFF. This chain connects TRBV11-2 to TRBJ1-1; TRBD1 might be the D (5 bases). The germline V and J ends were trimmed by 4 bases and 5 bases, with 14 bases remaining between them. The CDR3 is 14 amino acids. Per the germline V gene, CDR1 is SGHAT and CDR2 is FQNNGV. Drawing the rest from reference TRBV11-2 and TRBJ1-1, the complete variable domain is EAGVAQSPRYKIIEKRQSVAFWCNPISGHATLYWYQQILGQGPKLLIQFQNNGVVDDSQLPKDRFSAERLKGVDSTLKIQPAKLEDSAVYLCASSSSDTSTEAFFGQGTRLTVV.

This chain joins TRBV18 and TRBJ2-7, with D possibly being TRBD2 (5 bases). The CDR3 has 14 amino acids. V was trimmed by 0 bases and J by 4 bases, leaving 10 bases between them. The germline gives CDR1 KGHSH, CDR2 LQKENI. Here the CDR3 DNA reads TGTGCCAGCTCACCACCCGGGATTCCATACGAGCAGTACTTC. This gives the protein CASSPPGIPYEQYF. The whole variable domain, remainder taken from reference TRBV18 and TRBJ2-7, is NAGVMQNPRHLVRRRGQEARLRCSPMKGHSHVYWYRQLPEEGLKFMVYLQKENIIDESGMPKERFSAEFPKEGPSILRIQQVVRGDSAAYFCASSPPGIPYEQYFGPGTRLTVT.

This chain joins TRBV6-1 and TRBJ2-7; 15 nucleotides align to TRBD2. There are 15 residues in the CDR3. J lost 12 bases, V lost 1 base, and 7 bases had no gene match. Germline CDR1 is MNHNS and CDR2 is SASEGT. Here the CDR3 reads CASSEGTSGRDKGYF. The CDR3 DNA follows: TGTGCCAGCAGTGAAGGGACTAGCGGGAGGGACAAAGGGTACTTC.